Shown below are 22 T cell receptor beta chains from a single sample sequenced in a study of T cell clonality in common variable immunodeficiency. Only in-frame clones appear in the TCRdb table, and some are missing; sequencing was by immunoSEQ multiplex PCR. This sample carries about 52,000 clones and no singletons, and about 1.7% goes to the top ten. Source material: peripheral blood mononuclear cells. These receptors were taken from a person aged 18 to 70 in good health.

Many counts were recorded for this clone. The CDR3 here is CAWSQREINGEKLFF. The sequenced part of the CDR3 DNA is TGTGCCTGGAGTCAGCGGGAGATCAACGGTGAAAAA. V is TRBV30 and J is TRBJ1-4; D is uncertain. With the read ending 3 residues before the CDR3 end, the germline J gene is used to fill in that end. Germline values: CDR1 GTSNPN, CDR2 SVGIG (reference sequence). The CDR3 contains 15 residues. Trimming removed 2 bases at V and 7 bases at J, with 17 bases between.

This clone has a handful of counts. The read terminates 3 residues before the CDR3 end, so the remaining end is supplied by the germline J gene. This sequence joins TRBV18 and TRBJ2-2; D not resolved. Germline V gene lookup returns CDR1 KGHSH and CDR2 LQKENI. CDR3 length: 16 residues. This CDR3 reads CASSPEPDTTNEKLFF. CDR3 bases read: TGTGCCAGCTCCCCCGAACCGGATACAACTAATGAAAAG.

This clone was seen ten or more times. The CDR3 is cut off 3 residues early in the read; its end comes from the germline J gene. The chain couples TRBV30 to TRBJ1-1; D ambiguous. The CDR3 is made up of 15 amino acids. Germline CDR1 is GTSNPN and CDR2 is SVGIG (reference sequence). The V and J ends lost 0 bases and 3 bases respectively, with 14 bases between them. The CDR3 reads CAWSVGRTGDTEAFF. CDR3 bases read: TGTGCCTGGAGTGTAGGCAGGACCGGGGACACTGAA.

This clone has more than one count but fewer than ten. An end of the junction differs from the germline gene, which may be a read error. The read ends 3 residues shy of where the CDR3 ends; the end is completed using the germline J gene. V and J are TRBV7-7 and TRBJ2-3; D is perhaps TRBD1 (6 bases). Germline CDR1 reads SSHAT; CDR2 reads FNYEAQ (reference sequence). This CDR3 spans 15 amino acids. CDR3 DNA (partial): TGTGCTAGCAGCTTAGGGTCTGGGGGCGAAGAGACG. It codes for CASSLGSGGEET. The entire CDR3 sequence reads CASSLGSGGEETQYF.

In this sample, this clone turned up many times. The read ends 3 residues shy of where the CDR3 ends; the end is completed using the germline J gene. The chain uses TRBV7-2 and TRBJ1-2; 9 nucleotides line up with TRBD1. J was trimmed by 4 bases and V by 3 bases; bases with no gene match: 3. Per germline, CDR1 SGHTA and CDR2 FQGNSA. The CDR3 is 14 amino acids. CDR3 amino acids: CASSLGQGVYGYTF. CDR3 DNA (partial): TGTGCCAGCAGCTTGGGACAGGGAGTCTATGGC.

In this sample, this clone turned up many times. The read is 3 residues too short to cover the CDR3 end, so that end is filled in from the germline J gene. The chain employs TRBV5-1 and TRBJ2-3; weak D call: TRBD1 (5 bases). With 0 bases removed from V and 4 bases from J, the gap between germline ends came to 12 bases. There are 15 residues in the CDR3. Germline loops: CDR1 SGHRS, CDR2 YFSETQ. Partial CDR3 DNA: TGCGCCAGCAGCTTGGGGGCAGGGTTATCAGATACG. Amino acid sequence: CASSLGAGLSDT. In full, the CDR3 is CASSLGAGLSDTQYF. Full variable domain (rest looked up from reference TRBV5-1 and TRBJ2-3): KAGVTQTPRYLIKTRGQQVTLSCSPISGHRSVSWYQQTPGQGLQFLFEYFSETQRNKGNFPGRFSGRQFSNSRSEMNVSTLELGDSALYLCASSLGAGLSDTQYFGPGTRLTVL.

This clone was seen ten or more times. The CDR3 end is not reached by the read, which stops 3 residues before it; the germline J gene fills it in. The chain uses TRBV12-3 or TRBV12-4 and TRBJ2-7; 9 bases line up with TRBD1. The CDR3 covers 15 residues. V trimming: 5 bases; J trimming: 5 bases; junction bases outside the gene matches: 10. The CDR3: CASSPPRQGGDEQYF. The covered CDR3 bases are TGTGCCAGCAGTCCTCCGCGACAGGGGGGTGACGAG.

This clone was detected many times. The part of the CDR3 DNA that was read is TGTGCCAGCTCCCGACAGGGGAACACTGAA. Protein sequence: CASSRQGNTE. The complete CDR3 reads CASSRQGNTEAFF. The chain uses TRBV18 and TRBJ1-1, with TRBD1 matching 7 bases. With the read ending 3 residues before the CDR3 end, the germline J gene is used to fill in that end. V was pared by 6 bases and J by 1 base, with 2 bases of the junction left unmatched. This CDR3 is built from 13 residues. Germline assignment: CDR1 KGHSH and CDR2 LQKENI.

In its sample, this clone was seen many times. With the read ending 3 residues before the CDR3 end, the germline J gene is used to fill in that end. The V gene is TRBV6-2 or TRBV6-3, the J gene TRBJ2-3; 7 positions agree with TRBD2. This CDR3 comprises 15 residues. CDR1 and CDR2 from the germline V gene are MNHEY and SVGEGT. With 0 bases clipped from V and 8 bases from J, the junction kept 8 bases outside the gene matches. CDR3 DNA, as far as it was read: TGTGCCAGCAGTTACTCGCCTAGCGGCCGGTCTACG. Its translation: CASSYSPSGRST. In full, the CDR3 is CASSYSPSGRSTQYF.

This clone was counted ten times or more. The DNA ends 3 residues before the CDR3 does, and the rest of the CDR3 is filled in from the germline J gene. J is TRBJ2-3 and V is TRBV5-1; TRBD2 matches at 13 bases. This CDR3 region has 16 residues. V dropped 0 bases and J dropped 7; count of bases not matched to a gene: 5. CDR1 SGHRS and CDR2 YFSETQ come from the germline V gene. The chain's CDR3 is CASSLDTSGGANTQYF. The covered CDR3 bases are TGCGCCAGCAGCTTGGATACTAGCGGGGGGGCAAATACG.

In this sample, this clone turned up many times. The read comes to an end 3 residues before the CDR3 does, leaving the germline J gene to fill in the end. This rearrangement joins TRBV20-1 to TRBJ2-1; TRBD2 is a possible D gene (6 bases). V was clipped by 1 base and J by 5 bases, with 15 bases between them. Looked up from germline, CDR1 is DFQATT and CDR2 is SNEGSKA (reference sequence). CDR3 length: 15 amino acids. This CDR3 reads CSARAWAGPDNEQFF. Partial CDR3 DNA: TGCAGTGCTAGAGCGTGGGCGGGGCCAGACAATGAG.

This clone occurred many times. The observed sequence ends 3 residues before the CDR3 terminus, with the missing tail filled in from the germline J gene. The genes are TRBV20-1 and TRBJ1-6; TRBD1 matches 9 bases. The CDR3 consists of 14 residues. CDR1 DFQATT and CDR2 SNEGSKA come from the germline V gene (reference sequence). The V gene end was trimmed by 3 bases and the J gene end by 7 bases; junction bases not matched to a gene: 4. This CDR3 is CSARGGQGNSPLHF. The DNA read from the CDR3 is TGCAGTGCTAGGGGGGGACAGGGCAATTCACCC.

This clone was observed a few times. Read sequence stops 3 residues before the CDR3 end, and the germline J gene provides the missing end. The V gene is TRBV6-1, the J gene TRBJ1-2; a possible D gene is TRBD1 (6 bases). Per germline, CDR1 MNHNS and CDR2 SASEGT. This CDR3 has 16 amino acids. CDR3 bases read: TGTGCCAGCAGTGAAGCGCTTCCAGGCCGGGACAATGAC. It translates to CASSEALPGRDND. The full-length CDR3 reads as CASSEALPGRDNDYTF.

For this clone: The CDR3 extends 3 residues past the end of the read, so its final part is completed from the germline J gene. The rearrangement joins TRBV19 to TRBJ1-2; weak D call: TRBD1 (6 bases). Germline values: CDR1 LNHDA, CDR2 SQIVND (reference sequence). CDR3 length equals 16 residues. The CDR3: CASSTLYRDRSYDYTF. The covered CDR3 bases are TGTGCCAGTAGTACCCTATACAGGGATCGGTCCTACGAC.

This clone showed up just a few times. CDR3 DNA (partial): TGTGCCAGCAGCTTAGGTTGGGACTATGGT. Translating gives CASSLGWDYG. The entire CDR3 reads CASSLGWDYGQYF. This chain links TRBV7-9 with TRBJ2-4; TRBD2 matches 7 bases. The read terminates 3 residues ahead of where the CDR3 ends, so the germline J gene completes it. CDR1 SEHNR and CDR2 FQNEAQ come from the germline V gene (reference sequence). The CDR3 totals 13 residues.

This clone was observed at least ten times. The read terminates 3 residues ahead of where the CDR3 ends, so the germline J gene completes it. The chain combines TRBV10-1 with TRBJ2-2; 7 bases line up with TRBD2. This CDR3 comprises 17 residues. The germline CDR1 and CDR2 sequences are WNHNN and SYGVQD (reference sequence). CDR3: CASSESPLGREREKLFF. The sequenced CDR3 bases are TGCGCCAGCAGTGAGTCGCCGTTGGGGAGAGAGCGGGAAAAG.

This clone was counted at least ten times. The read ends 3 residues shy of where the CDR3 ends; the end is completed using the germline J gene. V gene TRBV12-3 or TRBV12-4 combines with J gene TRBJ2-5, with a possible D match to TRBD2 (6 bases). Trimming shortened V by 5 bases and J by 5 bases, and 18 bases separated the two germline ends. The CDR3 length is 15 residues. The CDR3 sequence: CASSVSGWLGETQYF. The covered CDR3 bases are TGTGCCAGCAGTGTTAGCGGCTGGCTTGGGGAGACC.

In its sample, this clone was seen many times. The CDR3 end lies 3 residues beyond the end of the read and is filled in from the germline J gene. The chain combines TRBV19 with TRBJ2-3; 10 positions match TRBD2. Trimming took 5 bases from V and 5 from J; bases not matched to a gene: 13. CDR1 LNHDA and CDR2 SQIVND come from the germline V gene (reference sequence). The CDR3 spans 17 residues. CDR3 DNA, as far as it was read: TGTGCCAGTAGTGCAGAACCAAGCGGGAGGGTTCAAGATACG. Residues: CASSAEPSGRVQDT. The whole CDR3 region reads CASSAEPSGRVQDTQYF.

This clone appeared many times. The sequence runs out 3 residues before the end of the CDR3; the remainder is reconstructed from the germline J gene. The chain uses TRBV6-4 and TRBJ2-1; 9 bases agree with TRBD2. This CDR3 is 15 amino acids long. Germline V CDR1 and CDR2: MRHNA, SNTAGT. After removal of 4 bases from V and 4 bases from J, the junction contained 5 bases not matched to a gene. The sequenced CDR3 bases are TGTGCCAGCAGTGCAGGAACTAGCGGGTACAATGAG. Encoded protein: CASSAGTSGYNE. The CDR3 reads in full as CASSAGTSGYNEQFF.

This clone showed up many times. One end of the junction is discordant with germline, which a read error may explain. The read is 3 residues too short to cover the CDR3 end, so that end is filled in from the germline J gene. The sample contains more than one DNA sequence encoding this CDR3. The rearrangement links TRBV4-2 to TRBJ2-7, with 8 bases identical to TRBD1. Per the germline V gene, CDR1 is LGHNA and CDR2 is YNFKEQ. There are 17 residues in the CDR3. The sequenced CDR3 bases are TGCGCCAGCAGCCAAGCTCCCTTGACAGGGGAGGTCTACGAG. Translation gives CASSQAPLTGEVYE. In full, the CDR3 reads CASSQAPLTGEVYEQYF.

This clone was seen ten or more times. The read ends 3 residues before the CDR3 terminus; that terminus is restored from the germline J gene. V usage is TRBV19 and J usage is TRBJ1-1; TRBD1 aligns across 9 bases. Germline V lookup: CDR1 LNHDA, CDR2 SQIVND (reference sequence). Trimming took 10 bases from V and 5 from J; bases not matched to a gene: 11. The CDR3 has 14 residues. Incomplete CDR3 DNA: TGTGCCACCGCTCACAGGGGGCGAGGAACTGAA. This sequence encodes CATAHRGRGTE. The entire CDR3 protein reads CATAHRGRGTEAFF.

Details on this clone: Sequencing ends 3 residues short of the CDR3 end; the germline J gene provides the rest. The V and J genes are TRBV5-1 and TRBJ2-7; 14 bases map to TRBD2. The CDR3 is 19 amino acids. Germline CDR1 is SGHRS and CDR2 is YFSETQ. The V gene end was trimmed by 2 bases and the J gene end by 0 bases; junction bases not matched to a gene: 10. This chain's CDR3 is CASSFVGLAGVGFSYEQYF. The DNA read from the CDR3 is TGCGCCAGCAGCTTTGTGGGACTAGCGGGAGTCGGGTTCTCCTACGAG.